Each of the 8 T cell receptor beta chains below was sequenced from the same sample in a study of prognosis after radiotherapy for stage I lung cancer. From genomic DNA, two-round multiplex PCR was used to amplify TCR beta CDR3. Primers specific to each TRBV and TRBJ gene drove first-round PCR. TCRdb fed the multiplex PCR reads into MiXCR, producing one record per CDR3 protein. The sample carries 30,000 to 40,000 distinct CDR3 sequences, less than 35% recorded once. The sequences come from PBMCs, collected before or after stereotactic body radiation therapy (not recorded which). These receptors were collected from a donor over 45 with non-small cell lung cancer.

This clonotype was seen ten or more times. This chain links TRBV6-2 or TRBV6-3 with TRBJ2-7; 7 bases match TRBD1. The CDR3 has 14 residues. Germline CDR1 reads MNHEY; CDR2 reads SVGEGT. With V trimmed by 1 base and J by 2 bases, 2 bases remained unmatched. The CDR3, as DNA: TGTGCCAGCAGTTACTGGGGGACAGCCTACGAGCAGTACTTC. This gives the protein CASSYWGTAYEQYF.

In its sample, this clonotype was seen once. The chain recombines TRBV7-2 with TRBJ1-1; D call uncertain. V was clipped by 1 base and J by 3 bases, with 9 bases between them. Germline assignment: CDR1 SGHTA and CDR2 FQGNSA. The CDR3 sequence is 14 residues long. CDR3 in amino acids: CASSLVHIYTEAFF. CDR3 sequence (DNA): TGTGCCAGCAGCTTAGTGCACATCTACACTGAAGCTTTCTTT. The full variable domain, its missing parts supplied by reference TRBV7-2 and TRBJ1-1, is GAGVSQSPSNKVTEKGKDVELRCDPISGHTALYWYRQSLGQGLEFLIYFQGNSAPDKSGLPSDRFSAERTGGSVSTLTIQRTQQEDSAVYLCASSLVHIYTEAFFGQGTRLTVV.

As for this clonotype: A read error may produce the germline difference seen at one junction end. The CDR3 is CASSASTGVDYCYTF. As DNA, the CDR3 is TGTGCCAGCAGCGCCTCCACAGGGGTGGACTATTGCTACACCTTC. V and J are TRBV9 and TRBJ1-2; 7 bases are a match to TRBD1. The germline gives CDR1 SGDLS, CDR2 YYNGEE. The CDR3 loop spans 15 amino acids. The whole variable domain, remainder taken from reference TRBV9 and TRBJ1-2, is DSGVTQTPKHLITATGQRVTLRCSPRSGDLSVYWYQQSLDQGLQFLIQYYNGEERAKGNILERFSAQQFPDLHSELNLSSLELGDSALYFCASSASTGVDYCYTFGSGTRLTVV.

This clonotype has at least ten counts. This chain uses TRBV19 with TRBJ2-7; D gene uncertain. Germline V gene data show CDR1 as LNHDA and CDR2 as SQIVND (reference sequence). Between the trimmed V and J ends, which lost 1 base and 4 bases, there was a span of 2 bases. The CDR3 consists of 11 residues. The CDR3 bases are TGTGCCAGTAGTATAGGTTACGAGCAGTACTTC. Protein product: CASSIGYEQYF.

The chain uses TRBV7-2 and TRBJ2-5, with D unresolved. CDR3 length equals 14 residues. CDR1 is SGHTA and CDR2 is FQGNSA in the germline V gene. V lost 6 bases, J lost 1 base, and 12 bases lay in between. DNA of the CDR3: TGTGCCAGCAGTTCAACATGTCTCCAAGAGACCCAGTACTTC. Its translation is CASSSTCLQETQYF.

With respect to this clonotype: It is likely a read error: a sequence one base away is far more abundant. The chain combines TRBV6-1 with TRBJ1-1, with a weak D call TRBD1 (5 bases). Germline loops: CDR1 MNHNS, CDR2 SASEGT. The ends were cut back, 7 bases at V and 3 bases at J, with 18 bases in the middle. This CDR3 is 15 amino acids long. CDR3 coding DNA: TGTGCCAGCATGTCTTTGGTTAGGGGAGACACTGAAGCTTTCTTT. It specifies CASMSLVRGDTEAFF.

This clonotype was found many times. The chain has TRBV28 and TRBJ2-7; 7 positions agree with TRBD1. The V gene's germline CDR1 is MDHEN and CDR2 SYDVKM. This CDR3 is built from 14 residues. V was pared by 5 bases and J by 4 bases, with 8 bases of the junction left unmatched. The CDR3 DNA reads as TGTGCCAGCAGTGAGGGGGCCTTGACTTACGAGCAGTACTTC. Its protein product is CASSEGALTYEQYF.

This clonotype was picked up a small number of times. The rearrangement joins TRBV18 to TRBJ2-5; 8 nucleotides match TRBD1. This CDR3 has 13 amino acids. V dropped 3 bases and J dropped 5; count of bases not matched to a gene: 2. CDR1 is KGHSH, CDR2 LQKENI, per germline. CDR3 region: CASSPRQGETQYF. CDR3 bases: TGTGCCAGCTCACCGAGACAGGGGGAGACCCAGTACTTC.